Following are 24 T cell receptor beta chains from one sample sequenced in a study of blood T cell repertoires in COVID-19. Method: immunoSEQ multiplex PCR; TCRdb's copy keeps in-frame clones and lacks some. In the table there are over 200,000 clones, 88% of which are singletons. Sequenced input: peripheral blood. Receptors were obtained from a man in his 60s who had recovered from COVID-19.

The chain combines TRBV19 with TRBJ2-3; 7 bases line up with TRBD1. The germline CDR1 and CDR2 sequences are LNHDA and SQIVND (reference sequence). V trimming: 4 bases; J trimming: 0 bases; junction bases outside the gene matches: 13. There are 18 residues in the CDR3. CDR3 in DNA: TGTGCCAGTAGTAAGAAGGGGGCCCTCTTCGAAAGCACAGATACGCAGTATTTT. Its translation: CASSKKGALFESTDTQYF.

This chain links TRBV7-8 with TRBJ2-1; TRBD2 is a possible D gene (7 bases). The ends were cut back, 6 bases at V and 5 bases at J, with 20 bases in the middle. The CDR3 has 16 amino acids. The germline gives CDR1 SGHVS, CDR2 FQNEAQ. The CDR3 reads CASRLTLRGADNEQFF. In DNA form, the CDR3 reads TGTGCCAGCAGACTAACCCTCCGGGGGGCCGACAATGAGCAGTTCTTC.

The rearrangement joins TRBV24-1 to TRBJ1-2; no reliable D call. Looked up from germline, CDR1 is KGHDR and CDR2 is SFDVKD. CDR3 length: 14 amino acids. V gave up 4 bases and J gave up 5 bases, with 13 bases separating them. CDR3 protein: CATSDRGEGYGYTF. DNA of the CDR3: TGTGCCACCAGTGACCGCGGGGAGGGTTATGGCTACACCTTC.

The V gene is TRBV11-2, the J gene TRBJ1-2, with 8 bases identical to TRBD1. Germline V gives CDR1 SGHAT, CDR2 FQNNGV. V shed 4 bases, J shed 3 bases, and the junction held 10 bases outside the gene matches. The length of the CDR3 is 16 residues. CDR3 nucleotides: TGTGCCAGCAGCTCCGGACAGGGTATTTCCTACTATGGCTACACCTTC. This translates into CASSSGQGISYYGYTF.

This clone has a single count. V and J are TRBV5-6 and TRBJ1-1, with D uncertain. The germline gives CDR1 SGHDT, CDR2 YYEEEE. V was cut by 0 bases and J by 3 bases, with 3 bases left in between. The CDR3 runs to 12 residues. CDR3: CASSLADTEAFF. In DNA form, the CDR3 reads TGTGCCAGCAGCTTGGCTGACACTGAAGCTTTCTTT.

The chain has TRBV6-5 and TRBJ1-2; 11 bases are a match to TRBD1. The CDR3 runs to 15 residues. Germline V lookup: CDR1 MNHEY, CDR2 SVGAGI. V shed 5 bases and J 5 bases; nucleotides not matched to a gene: 7. CDR3 DNA: TGTGCCAGCAGTACTCCGGGACAGGGGGAATATGGCTACACCTTC. It translates to CASSTPGQGEYGYTF.

This chain uses TRBV27 with TRBJ2-7; 10 nucleotides line up with TRBD1. The V gene end was trimmed by 8 bases and the J gene end by 4 bases; junction bases not matched to a gene: 8. Looked up from germline, CDR1 is MNHEY and CDR2 is SMNVEV (reference sequence). This CDR3 contains 14 residues. The CDR3 coding sequence is TGTGCCAGCCTCACGGGGGACAGGGGATACGAGCAGTACTTC. Translation gives CASLTGDRGYEQYF.

This clone has more than one count but fewer than ten. The V and J genes are TRBV15 and TRBJ2-7; 10 bases align to TRBD1. This CDR3 region has 15 residues. After removal of 0 bases from V and 6 bases from J, the junction contained 5 bases not matched to a gene. Germline V lookup: CDR1 LNHNV, CDR2 YYDKDF (reference sequence). CDR3 protein: CATSRERQGAGEQYF. The DNA for the CDR3 is TGTGCCACCAGCAGAGAACGACAGGGGGCCGGCGAGCAGTACTTC.

This clone was seen only a few times. This sequence joins TRBV19 and TRBJ1-1; 7 nucleotides align to TRBD1. CDR1 LNHDA and CDR2 SQIVND come from the germline V gene (reference sequence). This CDR3 spans 16 amino acids. Losses at the gene ends were 2 bases for V and 3 bases for J; bases not matched to a gene: 9. As DNA, the CDR3 is TGTGCCAGTAGTATAAGGGGGCGGCGGGCAGACACTGAAGCTTTCTTT. It encodes CASSIRGRRADTEAFF.

The chain has TRBV6-5 and TRBJ1-2, with 7 bases lining up with TRBD1. With 5 bases clipped from V and 7 bases from J, the junction kept 13 bases outside the gene matches. The CDR3 spans 15 residues. The germline CDR1 and CDR2 sequences are MNHEY and SVGAGI. DNA for the CDR3: TGTGCCAGCAGTCCAACAGGGGAAAAGATAAGTGGCTACACCTTC. Translated, it gives CASSPTGEKISGYTF.

CDR3 DNA: TGTGCCAGCAGTTTACCCCGGACAGTATACGAGCAGTACTTC. Translated, it gives CASSLPRTVYEQYF. The J gene is TRBJ2-7, the V gene TRBV6-2 or TRBV6-3, with a possible D match to TRBD1 (6 bases). The germline CDR1 and CDR2 sequences are MNHEY and SVGEGT. This CDR3 has 14 residues. The V gene lost 4 bases and the J gene lost 4 bases, with 14 bases spanning the gap.

This clone was recorded once. CDR3 sequence reads: CASSSGLAGSSGANVLTF. The CDR3 coding sequence is TGTGCCAGCAGCTCCGGACTAGCGGGGAGCTCTGGGGCCAACGTCCTGACTTTC. The chain links TRBV7-6 to TRBJ2-6; 12 bases fit TRBD2. Trimming cost V 4 bases and J 0 bases; bases outside gene matches: 4. The CDR3 is made up of 18 amino acids. Germline V CDR1 and CDR2: SGHVS, FNYEAQ. The whole variable domain, filled in from reference TRBV7-6 and TRBJ2-6, reads GAGVSQSPRYKVTKRGQDVALRCDPISGHVSLYWYRQALGQGPEFLTYFNYEAQQDKSGLPNDRFSAERPEGSISTLTIQRTEQRDSAMYRCASSSGLAGSSGANVLTFGAGSRLTVL.

The chain recombines TRBV15 with TRBJ2-6; D is ambiguous. V shed 9 bases and J shed 9 bases, with 21 bases lying between them. The CDR3 contains 15 residues. Germline values: CDR1 LNHNV, CDR2 YYDKDF (reference sequence). The CDR3 region has the DNA TGTGCCACAGCCCTCCCCTTAGTGGTCAACAACGTCCTGACTTTC. This codes for CATALPLVVNNVLTF.

The V and J genes are TRBV19 and TRBJ2-3; D may be TRBD1 (5 bases). The CDR3 has 16 amino acids. V lost 1 base and J 0 bases, leaving 11 bases between the germline ends. From germline, CDR1 is LNHDA and CDR2 SQIVND (reference sequence). In DNA form, the CDR3 reads TGTGCCAGTAGTATAGGTGATCAGGGAAGCACAGATACGCAGTATTTT. This translates into CASSIGDQGSTDTQYF.

This chain connects TRBV9 to TRBJ2-1; 8 positions agree with TRBD2. J lost 4 bases, V lost 0 bases, and 3 bases had no gene match. Looked up from germline, CDR1 is SGDLS and CDR2 is YYNGEE. CDR3 length equals 15 residues. The CDR3 DNA follows: TGTGCCAGCAGCGTAGCGGGGGGGGAGTACAATGAGCAGTTCTTC. It specifies CASSVAGGEYNEQFF.

This rearrangement joins TRBV2 to TRBJ1-1, with 8 positions matching TRBD1. With 10 bases clipped from V and 0 bases from J, the junction kept 4 bases outside the gene matches. Germline CDR1 reads SNHLY; CDR2 reads FYNNEI. The CDR3 extends over 13 amino acids. This CDR3 is CATRQGLNTEAFF. DNA of the CDR3: TGTGCCACCAGACAGGGGTTGAACACTGAAGCTTTCTTT.

J is TRBJ2-2 and V is TRBV9; 8 bases align to TRBD2. V gave up 4 bases and J gave up 1 base; unmatched junction bases: 9. CDR3 length: 17 residues. Germline CDR1 SGDLS, CDR2 YYNGEE. The CDR3 nucleotides are TGTGCCAGCAGCCCTGCTCAGCGGGGGATGAACACCGGGGAGCTGTTTTTT. It is translated as CASSPAQRGMNTGELFF.

The chain joins TRBV6-5 to TRBJ1-1; TRBD1 matches 7 bases. From germline, CDR1 is MNHEY and CDR2 SVGAGI. The junction had 4 bases not matched to a gene; V was cut back by 6 bases and J by 6 bases. The CDR3 runs to 12 residues. The CDR3 loop reads CASSRGTAEAFF. The DNA for the CDR3 is TGTGCCAGCAGCCGCGGGACAGCTGAAGCTTTCTTT.

The chain recombines TRBV19 with TRBJ2-1, with TRBD2 matching 8 bases. CDR3 size: 13 residues. CDR1 is LNHDA, CDR2 SQIVND, per germline (reference sequence). J lost 6 bases, V lost 3 bases, and 1 base had no gene match. The CDR3 reads CASSMAGGNEQFF. The CDR3 DNA reads TGTGCCAGTAGTATGGCGGGGGGCAATGAGCAGTTCTTC.

This clone was seen repeatedly, ten times or more. The chain carries TRBV14 and TRBJ2-1; possibly TRBD1 for D (6 bases). Germline assignment: CDR1 SGHDN and CDR2 FVKESK. V was clipped by 0 bases and J by 7 bases, with 13 bases between them. The CDR3 length is 15 residues. In nucleotides, the CDR3 is TGTGCCAGCAGCCAAGATTGGGACAACGGAAATGAGCAGTTCTTC. It specifies CASSQDWDNGNEQFF.

This chain joins TRBV7-2 and TRBJ2-3, with 10 bases identical to TRBD2. This CDR3 is built from 14 residues. The junction had 5 bases not matched to a gene; V was cut back by 8 bases and J by 3 bases. Germline lookup yields CDR1 SGHTA and CDR2 FQGNSA. CDR3 nucleotides: TGTGCCAGCGCCTTAGCGGGGGGTACAGATACGCAGTATTTT. This gives the protein CASALAGGTDTQYF.

This rearrangement joins TRBV5-8 to TRBJ1-5; D ambiguous. This CDR3 is 14 amino acids long. Trimming stripped 0 bases from V and 5 bases from J, with 9 bases between. In germline, CDR1 is SGHTS, CDR2 YDEGEE. This CDR3 reads CASSLGQAYQPQHF. The CDR3 nucleotides read TGTGCCAGCAGCTTGGGTCAGGCCTATCAGCCCCAGCATTTT. Based on the CDR3 plus reference TRBV5-8 and TRBJ1-5, the full variable domain is EAGVTQSPTHLIKTRGQQATLRCSPISGHTSVYWYQQALGLGLQFLLWYDEGEERNRGNFPPRFSGRQFPNYSSELNVNALELEDSALYLCASSLGQAYQPQHFGDGTRLSIL.

This chain links TRBV11-2 with TRBJ1-2, with D unclear. The CDR3 is 15 amino acids. The germline gives CDR1 SGHAT, CDR2 FQNNGV. V gave up 0 bases and J gave up 1 base, with 9 bases separating them. In DNA form, the CDR3 reads TGTGCCAGCAGCTTAGATCCGGAGCGTAACTATGGCTACACCTTC. As protein: CASSLDPERNYGYTF.

The chain is built from TRBV5-1 and TRBJ1-1, with D possibly matching TRBD1 (5 bases). Germline loops: CDR1 SGHRS, CDR2 YFSETQ. The CDR3 is made up of 14 amino acids. V was pared by 4 bases and J by 1 base, with 11 bases between. CDR3 bases: TGCGCCAGCAGCCCGGACACCGGGAACACTGAAGCTTTCTTT. It codes for CASSPDTGNTEAFF. Complete variable domain (other parts from reference TRBV5-1 and TRBJ1-1): KAGVTQTPRYLIKTRGQQVTLSCSPISGHRSVSWYQQTPGQGLQFLFEYFSETQRNKGNFPGRFSGRQFSNSRSEMNVSTLELGDSALYLCASSPDTGNTEAFFGQGTRLTVV.